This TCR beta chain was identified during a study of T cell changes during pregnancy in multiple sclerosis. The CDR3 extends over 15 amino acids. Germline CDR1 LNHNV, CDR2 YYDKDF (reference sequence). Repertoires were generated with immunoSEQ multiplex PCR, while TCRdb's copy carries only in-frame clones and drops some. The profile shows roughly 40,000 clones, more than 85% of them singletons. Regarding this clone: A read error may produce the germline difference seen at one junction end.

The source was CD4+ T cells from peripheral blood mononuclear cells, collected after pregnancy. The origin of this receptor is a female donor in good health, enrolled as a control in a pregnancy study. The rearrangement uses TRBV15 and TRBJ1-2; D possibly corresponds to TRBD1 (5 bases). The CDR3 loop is CATSRDLGGNNGYTF. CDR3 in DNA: TGTGCCACCAGCAGAGATCTCGGGGGTAACAATGGCTACACCTTC.